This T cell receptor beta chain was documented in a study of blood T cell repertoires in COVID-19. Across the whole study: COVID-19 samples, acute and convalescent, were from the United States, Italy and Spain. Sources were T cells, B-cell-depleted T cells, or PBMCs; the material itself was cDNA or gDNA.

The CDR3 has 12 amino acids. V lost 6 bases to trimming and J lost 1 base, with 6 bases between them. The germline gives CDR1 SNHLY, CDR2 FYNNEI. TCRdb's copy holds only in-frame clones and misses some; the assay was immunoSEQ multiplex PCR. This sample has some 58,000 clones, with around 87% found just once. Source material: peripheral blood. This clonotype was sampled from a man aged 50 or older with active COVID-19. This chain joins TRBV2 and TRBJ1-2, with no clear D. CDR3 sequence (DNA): TGTGCCAGCAGGAGACTTAACTATGGCTACACCTTC. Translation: CASRRLNYGYTF.